Listed below are T cell receptor beta chains from one sample, sequenced in a study of control samples from healthy donors and cancer patients. Libraries were prepared by immunoSEQ multiplex PCR; TCRdb keeps only in-frame clonotypes and omits some of them. This table holds about 190,000 clones, about nine tenths found once. Sequenced sample: blood. Source of these receptors: a man younger than 40 in good health. Both conserved end residues are part of each CDR3. A D gene is named only where the DNA matches it firmly. Clone size appears in some rows only: once, few, many, or a class for an expanded clone.

clone size	J gene	D gene	V gene	CDR3 DNA	CDR3 protein
.	TRBJ2-7	TRBD1	TRBV5-6	TGTGCCAGCAGCTTTTGGACAGGAACGGCGCAGTACTTC	CASSFWTGTAQYF
.	TRBJ1-1	.	TRBV5-1	TGCGCCAGCAGCTTGGCAACTTTCAGCGACCCTGCCGAAAGTGAAGCTTTCTTT	CASSLATFSDPAESEAFF
.	TRBJ1-4	.	TRBV3-1/TRBV3-2	TGTGCCAGCAGCCAAAGGCCACCGGGGGAATATGAAAAACTGTTTTTT	CASSQRPPGEYEKLFF
.	TRBJ2-7	.	TRBV12-3/TRBV12-4	TGTGCCAGCAGTCCTCCGCCAGGCTACGAGCAGTACTTC	CASSPPPGYEQYF
.	TRBJ2-7	.	TRBV27	TGTGCCAGCAGTTCTGGGGACGCCTACGAGCAGTACTTC	CASSSGDAYEQYF
.	TRBJ1-4	.	TRBV10-3	TGTGCCATCAGTGACCTTGACAGAAAAAATGAAAAACTGTTTTTT	CAISDLDRKNEKLFF
few	TRBJ1-2	.	TRBV3-1/TRBV3-2	TGTGCCAGCAGCCAAGGGGGAGGGGAACAGGGCTACACCTTC	CASSQGGGEQGYTF
.	TRBJ1-1	.	TRBV3-1/TRBV3-2	TGTGCCAGCAGCCAAGGACAGTTGAACACTGAAGCTTTCTTT	CASSQGQLNTEAFF
.	TRBJ1-2	.	TRBV6-4	TGTGCCAGCAGTGAATCGGACAGCGCCTATGGCTACACCTTC	CASSESDSAYGYTF
.	TRBJ1-1	.	TRBV7-9	TGTGCCAGCAGCTTTGTCCCGGGGGTTGAAGCTTTCTTT	CASSFVPGVEAFF
.	TRBJ1-6	TRBD1	TRBV3-1/TRBV3-2	TGTGCCAGCAGCCGAGACAGGGATGGTTTCTCACCCCTCCACTTT	CASSRDRDGFSPLHF
once	TRBJ1-6	.	TRBV15	TGTGCCACCAGCATCCACAGAAGTCCTAATTCACCCCTCCACTTT	CATSIHRSPNSPLHF
.	TRBJ2-3	TRBD1	TRBV2	TGTGCCAGCAGTTCCGACAGGGGGCGTGATACGCAGTATTTT	CASSSDRGRDTQYF
.	TRBJ1-1	.	TRBV10-2	TGCGCCAGCAGAACAGTGAACACTGAAGCTTTCTTT	CASRTVNTEAFF
.	TRBJ2-7	.	TRBV5-1	TGCGCCAGCAGCTTGGATGGCCTCTTGAGCTCCTACGAGCAGTACTTC	CASSLDGLLSSYEQYF
.	TRBJ2-3	.	TRBV30	TGTGCCTGGAGTGTACGATATACGCAGTATTTT	CAWSVRYTQYF
.	TRBJ2-7	.	TRBV25-1	TGTGCCTCTACAGGGCCGTGGTCGTACGAGCAGTACTTC	CASTGPWSYEQYF
once	TRBJ2-7	.	TRBV4-1	TGCGCCAGCAGTTACGTGGGCGGGATATTCTACGAGCAGTACTTC	CASSYVGGIFYEQYF
.	TRBJ2-5	TRBD2	TRBV4-1	TGCGCCAGCAGCCTAGGGCGGGGGGGCGTTTTTAAAGAGACCCAGTACTTC	CASSLGRGGVFKETQYF
.	TRBJ1-6	.	TRBV28	TGTGCCAGCAATACACAGGGAAGCTATAATTCACCCCTCCACTTT	CASNTQGSYNSPLHF
.	TRBJ1-5	.	TRBV25-1	TGTGCCAGCAGTGTTTCCCTCGGACAGAATCAGCCCCAGCATTTT	CASSVSLGQNQPQHF
few	TRBJ1-2	TRBD1	TRBV6-2/TRBV6-3	TGTGCCAGCAGTTATGGATCGGGACAGGGGAATGGCTACACCTTC	CASSYGSGQGNGYTF
.	TRBJ2-1	TRBD2	TRBV7-8	TGTGCCAGCAGCTTCCCCCTGGCGGCGCGGGGGGGAGCCTACAATGAGCAGTTCTTC	CASSFPLAARGGAYNEQFF
.	TRBJ1-2	.	TRBV29-1	TGCAGCGTTGCCGTCCCCTCGGATGGCTACACCTTC	CSVAVPSDGYTF
.	TRBJ1-1	.	TRBV10-3	TGTGCCATCAGTGAGTTGTCCAGGGTCAACACTGAAGCTTTCTTT	CAISELSRVNTEAFF
.	TRBJ2-7	TRBD1	TRBV19	TGTGCCAGTAGTGACGGACAGGGGGCGAGGGAGCAGTACTTC	CASSDGQGAREQYF
.	TRBJ1-1	.	TRBV5-6	TGTGCCAGCAGCTTTACCCCCGGGGACACTGAAGCTTTCTTT	CASSFTPGDTEAFF
.	TRBJ1-6	TRBD1	TRBV11-2	TGTGCCAGCTCGGGACAGGAAAATTCACCCCTCCACTTT	CASSGQENSPLHF
.	TRBJ1-5	.	TRBV6-2/TRBV6-3	TGTGCCAGCAGTTACAGGCGTCTTAGCAATCAGCCCCAGCATTTT	CASSYRRLSNQPQHF
.	TRBJ1-5	TRBD1	TRBV6-6	TGTGCCAGCAGCCCGGACAGGGTCAACAATCAGCCCCAGCATTTT	CASSPDRVNNQPQHF
.	TRBJ2-7	.	TRBV4-1	TGCGCCAGCAGCCAAGATCTTAGCGGATACGAGCAGTACTTC	CASSQDLSGYEQYF
few	TRBJ1-1	TRBD1	TRBV27	TGTGCCAGCAGTATGGGACAGAAGAACACTGAAGCTTTCTTT	CASSMGQKNTEAFF
.	TRBJ1-6	.	TRBV6-5	TGTGCCAGCAGGCAAAGCTCCTATAATTCACCCCTCCACTTT	CASRQSSYNSPLHF